The 19 T cell receptor beta chains below all came from one sample that was sequenced in a study of cytomegalovirus exposure and HLA in healthy donors. PCR amplification relied on 60 Vbeta primers (plus 13 Jbeta primers). The method was immunoSEQ multiplex PCR; TCRdb's version includes in-frame clones alone and lacks a portion of them. The sample carries more than 150,000 clones, 81% recorded once. The sample was PBMCs. Receptor source: a man aged 45-60 years in good health and CMV-seropositive.

The chain has TRBV6-5 and TRBJ2-2, with D possibly being TRBD1 (5 bases). The CDR3 spans 13 residues. Trimming left V 7 bases short and J 5 bases short, with 11 bases between. From germline, CDR1 is MNHEY and CDR2 SVGAGI. The CDR3 DNA sequence: TGTGCCAGCACCATAAGGGGTACCGGGGAGCTGTTTTTT. Protein: CASTIRGTGELFF.

V and J are TRBV2 and TRBJ2-1, with 9 positions matching TRBD1. The CDR3 is 16 amino acids. With 5 bases clipped from V and 9 bases from J, the junction kept 14 bases outside the gene matches. The germline CDR1 and CDR2 sequences are SNHLY and FYNNEI. The CDR3 DNA is TGTGCCAGCAGTCGGACAGGGGCGTTCGGATCGGGTGAGCAGTTCTTC. It is translated as CASSRTGAFGSGEQFF.

The CDR3 DNA sequence: TGTGCCAGCAGCGACGGACGGACAACCAACAATGAGCAGTTCTTC. Protein sequence: CASSDGRTTNNEQFF. V gene TRBV6-5 combines with J gene TRBJ2-1; D may be TRBD1 (5 bases). This CDR3 contains 15 residues. The ends were cut back, 6 bases at V and 5 bases at J, with 17 bases in the middle. The V gene's germline CDR1 is MNHEY and CDR2 SVGAGI.

The gene calls are TRBV9 and TRBJ2-5, with 7 bases identical to TRBD2. Trimming took 3 bases from V and 3 from J; bases not matched to a gene: 8. The CDR3 has 15 residues. The V gene's germline CDR1 is SGDLS and CDR2 YYNGEE. The CDR3 sequence: CASSAPAGRKETQYF. CDR3 DNA: TGTGCCAGCAGCGCCCCAGCGGGGAGGAAAGAGACCCAGTACTTC.

The genes are TRBV5-4 and TRBJ2-1; 12 bases are shared with TRBD2. CDR1 is SGHNT and CDR2 is YYREEE in the germline V gene (reference sequence). The CDR3 contains 15 residues. V dropped 0 bases and J dropped 7; count of bases not matched to a gene: 2. The CDR3 reads CASSLDLAGGNEQFF. DNA for the CDR3: TGTGCCAGCAGCTTGGACCTAGCGGGGGGGAATGAGCAGTTCTTC.

The chain has TRBV5-1 and TRBJ2-3, with 9 bases lining up with TRBD1. The V segment lost 4 bases and the J segment 4 bases; nucleotides outside the gene matches: 7. CDR1 SGHRS and CDR2 YFSETQ come from the germline V gene. This CDR3 contains 15 residues. The CDR3 here is CASSVQGASADTQYF. In DNA, the CDR3 is TGCGCCAGCAGCGTACAGGGGGCCTCCGCAGATACGCAGTATTTT.

Points on this clone: Other DNA sequences in this sample translate to the same CDR3. The CDR3 sequence: CSVATAYEQYF. CDR3 in DNA: TGCAGCGTTGCAACGGCCTACGAGCAGTACTTC. The chain is built from TRBV29-1 and TRBJ2-7; D is unclear. Per germline, CDR1 SQVTM and CDR2 ANQGSEA. V lost 4 bases and J lost 2, with 6 bases in between. This CDR3 spans 11 amino acids.

V gene TRBV14 combines with J gene TRBJ2-7, with 9 bases that match TRBD1. The germline CDR1 and CDR2 sequences are SGHDN and FVKESK. This CDR3 has 15 amino acids. V shed 1 base, J shed 3 bases, and the junction held 4 bases outside the gene matches. The CDR3 DNA reads as TGTGCCAGCAGCCAAGGCGGACAGGGGATCTACGAGCAGTACTTC. Its protein is CASSQGGQGIYEQYF.

In its sample, this clone was seen once. J is TRBJ1-6 and V is TRBV28; D ambiguous. The germline gives CDR1 MDHEN, CDR2 SYDVKM. There are 13 residues in the CDR3. V lost 1 base, J lost 9 bases, and 7 bases lay in between. CDR3 sequence (DNA): TGTGCCAGCAGTTTATATCCAGGTTCACCCCTCCACTTT. Its translation: CASSLYPGSPLHF.

V and J are TRBV4-1 and TRBJ1-2, with D perhaps matching TRBD1 (5 bases). Trimming took off 0 bases at V and 2 bases at J, with 13 bases between the two ends. The CDR3 runs 16 residues. Looked up from germline, CDR1 is MGHRA and CDR2 is YSYEKL. In DNA form, the CDR3 reads TGCGCCAGCAGCCAAGAAGGAGGGGCCCTAAACTATGGCTACACCTTC. Encoded protein: CASSQEGGALNYGYTF.

The chain links TRBV2 to TRBJ2-5, with 13 bases that match TRBD2. The germline V gene encodes CDR1 SNHLY and CDR2 FYNNEI. The J segment lost 5 bases and the V segment lost 6 bases, leaving 9 bases of the junction unmatched. The CDR3 totals 16 residues. The CDR3 region is CASRRTSGSGKETQYF. CDR3 coding DNA: TGTGCCAGCAGGAGGACTAGCGGGAGTGGAAAGGAGACCCAGTACTTC.

The chain employs TRBV4-2 and TRBJ2-1; D gene uncertain. V lost 0 bases and J lost 1, with 10 bases in between. The CDR3 sequence is 16 residues long. Germline values: CDR1 LGHNA, CDR2 YNFKEQ. In nucleotides, the CDR3 is TGTGCCAGCAGCCAAGATACTTCACTTTCCTACAATGAGCAGTTCTTC. Translated: CASSQDTSLSYNEQFF.

The chain employs TRBV6-6 and TRBJ1-2, with unresolved D. The germline V gene has CDR1 MNHNY and CDR2 SVGAGI (reference sequence). V lost 6 bases, J lost 8 bases, and 16 bases lay in between. The CDR3 spans 13 residues. CDR3 sequence (DNA): TGTGCCAGCAGAGAAGACAATCGGCGAGGCTACACCTTC. Translation: CASREDNRRGYTF.

The CDR3 DNA sequence: TGTGCCAGCAGCACATCGCCCTCAGGGGTGGGGGCCCAGTACTTC. Protein: CASSTSPSGVGAQYF. The rearrangement links TRBV13 to TRBJ2-5; possibly TRBD1 for D (6 bases). CDR3 length: 15 amino acids. Between the trimmed V and J ends, which lost 5 bases and 9 bases, there was a span of 22 bases. CDR1 and CDR2 (germline): PRHDT, FYEKMQ (reference sequence).

This clone was seen a few times. This chain links TRBV4-1 with TRBJ1-2; D is perhaps TRBD1 (6 bases). The CDR3 contains 20 residues. CDR1 MGHRA and CDR2 YSYEKL come from the germline V gene. Trimming stripped 3 bases from V and 8 bases from J, with 34 bases between. The CDR3 loop is CASSQVLSWESDRLLFGYTF. Here the CDR3 DNA reads TGCGCCAGCAGCCAGGTTCTTTCCTGGGAGAGCGACAGGCTCCTCTTCGGCTACACCTTC.

The V and J genes are TRBV18 and TRBJ2-7; D perhaps matches TRBD1 (5 bases). Trimming removed 3 bases at V and 1 base at J, with 10 bases between. CDR3 length: 14 residues. Germline assignment: CDR1 KGHSH and CDR2 LQKENI. The CDR3 spells CASSPLTESYEQYF. In DNA, the CDR3 is TGTGCCAGCTCACCCTTGACAGAGTCCTACGAGCAGTACTTC.

This chain joins TRBV5-1 and TRBJ2-2; D is possibly TRBD2 (7 bases). Between the trimmed V and J ends, which lost 6 bases and 2 bases, there was a span of 14 bases. This CDR3 contains 15 residues. Germline V lookup: CDR1 SGHRS, CDR2 YFSETQ. CDR3 residues: CASKGGGLNTGELFF. DNA of the CDR3: TGCGCCAGCAAGGGAGGGGGACTTAACACCGGGGAGCTGTTTTTT. The whole variable domain, remainder taken from reference TRBV5-1 and TRBJ2-2, is KAGVTQTPRYLIKTRGQQVTLSCSPISGHRSVSWYQQTPGQGLQFLFEYFSETQRNKGNFPGRFSGRQFSNSRSEMNVSTLELGDSALYLCASKGGGLNTGELFFGEGSRLTVL.

V gene TRBV9 combines with J gene TRBJ1-4; maybe TRBD1 (5 bases). With 0 bases removed from V and 6 bases from J, the gap between germline ends came to 9 bases. Germline CDR1 reads SGDLS; CDR2 reads YYNGEE. The CDR3 spans 14 residues. The CDR3 here is CASSVDGGYEKLFF. The CDR3 DNA follows: TGTGCCAGCAGCGTAGACGGGGGGTATGAAAAACTGTTTTTT.

This clone was detected once. The genes are TRBV10-3 and TRBJ2-7, with TRBD2 matching 9 bases. The CDR3 length is 14 residues. The ends lost 6 bases at V and 5 bases at J; junction bases unmatched: 8. Germline V lookup: CDR1 ENHRY, CDR2 SYGVKD. In DNA, the CDR3 is TGTGCCATCAGACATAGTAGCGGGAGCGACGAGCAGTACTTC. Encoded protein: CAIRHSSGSDEQYF.